The 14 T cell receptor beta chains below were found in one sample sequenced in a study of T cell changes during pregnancy in multiple sclerosis (dated by TCRdb to between 2018 and 2021). Libraries were prepared through the immunoSEQ multiplex PCR assay. TCRdb holds this immuneACCESS table with in-frame rearrangements only. Some clones are missing; in checked studies, unresolved V genes explain under half, and the rest has no known cause. In all, the sample holds more than 40,000 clones, and more than 85% of those were seen once. In total, the top ten clones hold under 9.5% of the sample. Here the sequenced sample was CD8+ T cells from peripheral blood mononuclear cells, taken after pregnancy. These receptors all come from a female donor with multiple sclerosis, enrolled in a pregnancy study.

J is TRBJ2-7 and V is TRBV5-4; 7 nucleotides agree with TRBD1. Unmatched junction bases numbered 8, after V lost 4 bases and J lost 4 bases. The CDR3 sequence is 14 residues long. The germline V gene encodes CDR1 SGHNT and CDR2 YYREEE (reference sequence). The CDR3 protein is CASSADRELYEQYF. The CDR3 region has the DNA TGTGCCAGCAGCGCCGACAGGGAATTATACGAGCAGTACTTC.

The CDR3 region is CASSPPQGASYEQYF. CDR3 nucleotides: TGTGCCAGCTCACCACCACAGGGGGCCTCCTACGAGCAGTACTTC. The V call is TRBV18, the J call TRBJ2-7; the match to TRBD1 covers 9 bases. This CDR3 comprises 15 residues. CDR1 is KGHSH and CDR2 is LQKENI in the germline V gene. V was clipped by 0 bases and J by 0 bases; unmatched bases: 0.

This clone was recorded once. The chain couples TRBV6-5 to TRBJ2-1, with D possibly being TRBD1 (5 bases). Trimming took 2 bases from V and 4 from J, leaving 9 bases between them. The CDR3 spans 14 residues. The germline CDR1 and CDR2 sequences are MNHEY and SVGAGI. In nucleotides, the CDR3 is TGTGCCAGCAGTTACGGCCAGGGTTACAATGAGCAGTTCTTC. This sequence encodes CASSYGQGYNEQFF.

The chain employs TRBV6-6 and TRBJ2-1; D is unresolved. This CDR3 comprises 14 residues. V lost 2 bases, J lost 2 bases, and 7 bases lay in between. Germline V lookup: CDR1 MNHNY, CDR2 SVGAGI (reference sequence). This chain's CDR3 is CASSYVGPYNEQFF. The DNA of the CDR3 is TGTGCCAGCAGTTACGTGGGCCCCTACAATGAGCAGTTCTTC.

The rearrangement uses TRBV28 and TRBJ1-3, with TRBD1 as a possible D gene (5 bases). CDR3 length equals 15 residues. V was cut by 3 bases and J by 0 bases, with 9 bases left in between. Germline V gene lookup returns CDR1 MDHEN and CDR2 SYDVKM. The DNA for the CDR3 is TGTGCCAGCAGTTTGTGGGGGGACTCTGGAAACACCATATATTTT. It translates to CASSLWGDSGNTIYF.

The chain uses TRBV20-1 and TRBJ1-4; D call uncertain. The germline CDR1 and CDR2 sequences are DFQATT and SNEGSKA (reference sequence). Between the trimmed V and J ends, which lost 1 base and 8 bases, there was a span of 5 bases. The CDR3 extends over 11 amino acids. Here the CDR3 DNA reads TGCAGTGCTAGAGTGCGCGAAAAACTGTTTTTT. It yields the protein CSARVREKLFF.

The chain couples TRBV7-9 to TRBJ2-1; 8 bases are shared with TRBD1. The trim removed 7 bases at V and 10 bases at J, leaving 9 bases unmatched. Germline values: CDR1 SEHNR, CDR2 FQNEAQ (reference sequence). This CDR3 is 13 amino acids long. The CDR3 sequence is CASTIWDRPEQFF. In DNA, the CDR3 is TGTGCCAGCACAATTTGGGACAGGCCAGAGCAGTTCTTC.

The J gene is TRBJ1-2, the V gene TRBV19, with 9 bases that match TRBD1. This CDR3 region has 17 residues. With 9 bases clipped from V and 5 bases from J, the junction kept 19 bases outside the gene matches. Germline-derived CDR1 and CDR2 are LNHDA and SQIVND (reference sequence). CDR3 sequence (DNA): TGTGCCAGGTACCTGATGGGGACAGGGAGGAGGTCATATGGCTACACCTTC. The encoded protein is CARYLMGTGRRSYGYTF.

The V and J genes are TRBV9 and TRBJ2-1; tentatively, D is TRBD1 (6 bases). This CDR3 comprises 13 residues. CDR1 is SGDLS, CDR2 YYNGEE, per germline. V was cut by 3 bases and J by 6 bases, with 10 bases left in between. The CDR3 DNA reads as TGTGCCAGCAGCGCCGGGACACTCAATGAGCAGTTCTTC. As protein: CASSAGTLNEQFF.

This sequence joins TRBV5-1 and TRBJ2-7; 8 nucleotides align to TRBD1. The germline gives CDR1 SGHRS, CDR2 YFSETQ. With V trimmed by 3 bases and J by 5 bases, 7 bases remained unmatched. There are 14 residues in the CDR3. The CDR3 nucleotides are TGCGCCAGCAGCTCAGGACAGGGATCGGACGAGCAGTACTTC. Residues: CASSSGQGSDEQYF.

The rearrangement links TRBV11-2 to TRBJ2-2; D is perhaps TRBD2 (5 bases). Germline V gene lookup returns CDR1 SGHAT and CDR2 FQNNGV. CDR3 length: 14 residues. V was shortened by 2 bases and J by 6 bases, with 10 bases between the two germline ends. DNA of the CDR3: TGTGCCAGCAGCTTATTGAGGGTCCCCGGGGAGCTGTTTTTT. This sequence encodes CASSLLRVPGELFF.

The chain is built from TRBV19 and TRBJ1-1; 8 bases align to TRBD1. This CDR3 is 13 amino acids long. Germline V gene sequence: CDR1 LNHDA, CDR2 SQIVND (reference sequence). V gave up 6 bases and J gave up 4 bases; unmatched junction bases: 4. This CDR3 reads CASRPGGITEAFF. CDR3 DNA: TGTGCCAGTAGGCCAGGGGGCATCACTGAAGCTTTCTTT.

The genes are TRBV4-1 and TRBJ2-2, with TRBD1 as a possible D gene (6 bases). The CDR3 consists of 16 residues. Per the germline V gene, CDR1 is MGHRA and CDR2 is YSYEKL. V was shortened by 3 bases and J by 2 bases, with 13 bases between the two germline ends. CDR3 residues: CASSHLTGFNTGELFF. CDR3 sequence (DNA): TGCGCCAGCAGCCACCTGACAGGATTCAACACCGGGGAGCTGTTTTTT.

V is TRBV30 and J is TRBJ1-1; no clear D. With 2 bases removed from V and 1 base from J, the gap between germline ends came to 11 bases. This CDR3 has 14 amino acids. Germline values: CDR1 GTSNPN, CDR2 SVGIG (reference sequence). The CDR3 region is CAWSNGVSNTEAFF. CDR3 coding DNA: TGTGCCTGGAGTAACGGGGTTTCGAACACTGAAGCTTTCTTT.